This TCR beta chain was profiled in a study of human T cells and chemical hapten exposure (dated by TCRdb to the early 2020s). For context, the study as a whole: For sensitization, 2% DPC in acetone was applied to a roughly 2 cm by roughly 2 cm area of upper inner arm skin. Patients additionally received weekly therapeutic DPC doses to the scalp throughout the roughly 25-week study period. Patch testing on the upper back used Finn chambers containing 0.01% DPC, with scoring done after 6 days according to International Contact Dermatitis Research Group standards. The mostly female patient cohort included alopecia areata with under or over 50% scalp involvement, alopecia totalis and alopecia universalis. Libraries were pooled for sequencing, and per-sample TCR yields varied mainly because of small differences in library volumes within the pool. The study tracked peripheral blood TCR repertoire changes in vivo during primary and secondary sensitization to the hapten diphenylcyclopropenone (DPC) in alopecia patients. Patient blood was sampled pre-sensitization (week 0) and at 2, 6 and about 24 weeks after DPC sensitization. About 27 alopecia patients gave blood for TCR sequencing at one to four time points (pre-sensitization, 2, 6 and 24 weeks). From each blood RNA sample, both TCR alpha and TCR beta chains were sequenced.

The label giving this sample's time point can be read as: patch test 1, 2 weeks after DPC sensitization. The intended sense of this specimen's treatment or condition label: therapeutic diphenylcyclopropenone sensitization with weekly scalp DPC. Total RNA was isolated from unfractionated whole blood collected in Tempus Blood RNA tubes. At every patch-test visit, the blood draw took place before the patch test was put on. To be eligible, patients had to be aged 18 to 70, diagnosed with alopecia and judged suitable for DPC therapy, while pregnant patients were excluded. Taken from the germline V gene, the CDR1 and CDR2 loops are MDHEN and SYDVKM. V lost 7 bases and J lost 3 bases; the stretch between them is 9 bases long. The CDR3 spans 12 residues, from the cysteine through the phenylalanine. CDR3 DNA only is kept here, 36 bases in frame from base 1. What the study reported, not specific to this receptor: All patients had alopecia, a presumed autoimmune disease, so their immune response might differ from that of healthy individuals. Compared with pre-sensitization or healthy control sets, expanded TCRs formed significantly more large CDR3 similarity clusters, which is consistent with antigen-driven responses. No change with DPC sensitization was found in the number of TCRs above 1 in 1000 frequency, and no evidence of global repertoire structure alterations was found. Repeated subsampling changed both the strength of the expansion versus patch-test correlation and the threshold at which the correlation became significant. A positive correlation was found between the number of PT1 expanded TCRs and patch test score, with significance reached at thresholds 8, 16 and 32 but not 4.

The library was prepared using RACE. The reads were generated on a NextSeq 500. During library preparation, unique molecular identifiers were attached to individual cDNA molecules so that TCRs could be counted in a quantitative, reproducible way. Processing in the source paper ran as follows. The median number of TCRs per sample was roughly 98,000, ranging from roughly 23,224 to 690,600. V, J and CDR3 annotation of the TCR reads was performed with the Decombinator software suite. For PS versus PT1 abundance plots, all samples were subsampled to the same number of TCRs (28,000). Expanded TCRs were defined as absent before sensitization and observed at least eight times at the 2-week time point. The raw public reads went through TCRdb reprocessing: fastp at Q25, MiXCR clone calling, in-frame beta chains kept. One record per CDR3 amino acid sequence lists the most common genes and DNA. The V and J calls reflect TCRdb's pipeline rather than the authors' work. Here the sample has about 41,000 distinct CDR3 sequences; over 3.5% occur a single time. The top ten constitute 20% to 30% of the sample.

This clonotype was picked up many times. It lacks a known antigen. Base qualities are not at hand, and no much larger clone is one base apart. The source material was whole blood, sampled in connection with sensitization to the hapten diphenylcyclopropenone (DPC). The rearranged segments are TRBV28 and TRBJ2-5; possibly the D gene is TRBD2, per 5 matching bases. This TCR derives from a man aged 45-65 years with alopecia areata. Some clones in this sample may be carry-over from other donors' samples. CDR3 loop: CASMSGEETQYF. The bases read TGTGCCAGCATGAGCGGAGAAGAGACCCAGTACTTC.